One sample yielded the 18 T cell receptor beta chains listed below, sequenced in a study of T cells in Graves' hyperthyroidism and ophthalmopathy. Amplified regions were TCR beta CDR3 sequences from RNA transcripts. HTBI primers drove first-round RT-PCR of the TCR CDR3. TCRdb reprocessed the multiplex PCR reads via MiXCR and lists one record per CDR3 protein. This table holds fewer than 650,000 distinct CDR3 sequences, 14% found once. Sample: blood. The receptors derive from a woman aged 40-49 years with Graves' hyperthyroidism.

Only a few counts were recorded for this clonotype. Being one base from a much bigger clone, this may be a read error. The chain is built from TRBV11-1 and TRBJ2-1; D ambiguous. CDR1 and CDR2 (germline): SGHAT, FQDESV (reference sequence). The CDR3 runs to 13 residues. CDR3 region: CASSFPGRNERFF. CDR3 nucleotide sequence: TGTGCCAGCAGCTTCCCCGGAAGAAATGAGCGGTTCTTC.

In its sample, this clonotype was seen a few times. J is TRBJ2-7 and V is TRBV11-2, with 7 bases that match TRBD2. CDR1 is SGHAT and CDR2 is FQNNGV in the germline V gene. V lost 0 bases, J lost 3 bases, and 8 bases stayed unmatched. The CDR3 is 16 residues long. CDR3 residues: CASSLDGSSGFYEQYF. The CDR3 DNA reads as TGTGCCAGCAGCTTAGATGGGTCTAGCGGCTTCTACGAGCAGTACTTC.

In the case of this clonotype: This could be a read error, since a much larger clone is one nucleotide away. The CDR3 region is CAWSETNNEQFF. As DNA, the CDR3 is TGTGCCTGGAGTGAGACTAACAATGAGCAGTTCTTC. The chain has TRBV30 and TRBJ2-1; tentatively, D is TRBD2 (5 bases). V gave up 1 base and J gave up 5 bases, with 6 bases separating them. This CDR3 has 12 amino acids. Per germline, CDR1 GTSNPN and CDR2 SVGIG (reference sequence).

This clonotype was counted many times. J is TRBJ2-7 and V is TRBV28, with 8 bases fitting TRBD2. J gave up 2 bases and V 5 bases, and 8 bases lay outside the gene matches. In germline, CDR1 is MDHEN, CDR2 SYDVKM. The CDR3 totals 15 residues. The CDR3 loop reads CASSGTSPDAYEQYF. The CDR3 DNA is TGTGCCAGCAGTGGGACTAGTCCGGATGCCTACGAGCAGTACTTC.

This chain connects TRBV11-2 to TRBJ2-3, with D perhaps TRBD1 (5 bases). From germline, CDR1 is SGHAT and CDR2 FQNNGV. V was shortened by 3 bases and J by 0 bases, with 16 bases between the two germline ends. The CDR3 loop spans 17 amino acids. This chain's CDR3 is CASSFWPTASSTDTQYF. CDR3 nucleotides: TGTGCCAGCAGCTTCTGGCCGACAGCCTCTAGCACAGATACGCAGTATTTT.

In this sample, this clonotype turned up many times. V is TRBV20-1 and J is TRBJ1-5; D perhaps matches TRBD1 (5 bases). The ends were cut back, 3 bases at V and 1 base at J, with 16 bases in the middle. Germline CDR1 is DFQATT and CDR2 is SNEGSKA (reference sequence). The CDR3 sequence is 16 residues long. As DNA, the CDR3 is TGCAGTGCTAGGTCCGGGACTAGGGCGAGCAATCAGCCCCAGCATTTT. It is translated as CSARSGTRASNQPQHF.

Many counts were recorded for this clonotype. This chain connects TRBV13 to TRBJ2-3, with D possibly TRBD2 on 5 matching bases. With 4 bases removed from V and 1 base from J, the gap between germline ends came to 12 bases. The germline V gene has CDR1 PRHDT and CDR2 FYEKMQ (reference sequence). The CDR3 extends over 15 amino acids. This CDR3 reads CASSSTRVGTDTQYF. Here the CDR3 DNA reads TGTGCCAGCAGCTCCACGAGGGTCGGCACAGATACGCAGTATTTT.

This clonotype showed up many times. The V call is TRBV28, the J call TRBJ2-1, with a tentative D call TRBD2 (6 bases). This CDR3 has 17 residues. Germline values: CDR1 MDHEN, CDR2 SYDVKM. V was trimmed by 6 bases and J by 5 bases, leaving 23 bases between them. In DNA, the CDR3 is TGTGCCAGCAGCGCCTTGAGTATCGTAGCGGAAAACAATGAGCAGTTCTTC. Protein: CASSALSIVAENNEQFF.

There are many counts of this clonotype. V usage is TRBV12-3 or TRBV12-4 and J usage is TRBJ2-7; TRBD1 might be the D (6 bases). This CDR3 contains 15 residues. V was clipped by 7 bases and J by 5 bases, with 21 bases between them. CDR3 sequence: CASMGRGGLPHEQYF. CDR3 bases: TGTGCCAGCATGGGCAGGGGCGGACTCCCCCACGAGCAGTACTTC.

This clonotype came up many times. The chain employs TRBV7-8 and TRBJ2-7, with D possibly matching TRBD2 (5 bases). The CDR3 contains 15 residues. V was shortened by 2 bases and J by 3 bases, with 14 bases between the two germline ends. Germline loops: CDR1 SGHVS, CDR2 FQNEAQ. In DNA, the CDR3 is TGTGCCAGCAGCTTAACCGGTAATCGGGACTACGAGCAGTACTTC. This encodes CASSLTGNRDYEQYF.

V gene TRBV7-9 combines with J gene TRBJ2-3; possibly TRBD1 or TRBD2 for D (5 bases each). Germline lookup yields CDR1 SEHNR and CDR2 FQNEAQ (reference sequence). The CDR3 has 15 residues. The germline V and J ends were trimmed by 2 bases and 2 bases, with 11 bases remaining between them. The CDR3 protein is CASSLRTGTTDTQYF. The CDR3 DNA sequence: TGTGCCAGCAGCTTACGAACCGGGACCACAGATACGCAGTATTTT.

The chain couples TRBV29-1 to TRBJ2-7, with D perhaps TRBD1 or TRBD2 (6 bases each). Germline V gene data show CDR1 as SQVTM and CDR2 as ANQGSEA. This CDR3 contains 16 residues. Trimming cost V 6 bases and J 1 base, with 22 bases left between them. CDR3 amino acids: CSVGGTPRGQSYEQYF. DNA for the CDR3: TGCAGCGTCGGTGGGACTCCGCGGGGACAATCCTACGAGCAGTACTTC.

This clonotype was observed at least ten times. V gene TRBV11-2 combines with J gene TRBJ2-3; D is ambiguous. V gave up 5 bases and J gave up 7 bases, with 10 bases separating them. CDR1 is SGHAT, CDR2 FQNNGV, per germline. The CDR3 length is 12 residues. DNA of the CDR3: TGTGCCAGCAGCCTTGAGGAGTATACGCAGTATTTT. Protein product: CASSLEEYTQYF.

This clonotype was recorded at least ten times. This chain joins TRBV2 and TRBJ1-2; D ambiguous. The CDR3 is 12 amino acids. Germline V gives CDR1 SNHLY, CDR2 FYNNEI. With 2 bases removed from V and 8 bases from J, the gap between germline ends came to 9 bases. CDR3 sequence (DNA): TGTGCCAGCAGTGAATCCCCTGAGGGCTACACCTTC. It codes for CASSESPEGYTF.

The table lists this clonotype with many counts. The rearrangement links TRBV11-3 to TRBJ2-5, with 7 bases that match TRBD1. The CDR3 is 15 amino acids. Germline V gives CDR1 SGHNT, CDR2 YENEEA. The V gene end was trimmed by 4 bases and the J gene end by 3 bases; junction bases not matched to a gene: 8. CDR3 protein: CASSSGQWSKETQYF. The CDR3 coding sequence is TGTGCCAGCAGCTCGGGACAGTGGTCAAAAGAGACCCAGTACTTC.

This clonotype was counted between two and nine times. V gene TRBV7-2 combines with J gene TRBJ2-5; 12 nucleotides match TRBD2. The CDR3 runs 17 residues. V shed 2 bases and J 2 bases; nucleotides not matched to a gene: 6. Germline V gives CDR1 SGHTA, CDR2 FQGNSA. CDR3 DNA sequence: TGTGCCAGCAGCTTAAGACTAGCGGGAGCGGGGCAAGAGACCCAGTACTTC. This translates into CASSLRLAGAGQETQYF. The variable domain in full, completed from reference TRBV7-2 and TRBJ2-5, reads GAGVSQSPSNKVTEKGKDVELRCDPISGHTALYWYRQSLGQGLEFLIYFQGNSAPDKSGLPSDRFSAERTGGSVSTLTIQRTQQEDSAVYLCASSLRLAGAGQETQYFGPGTRLLVL.

At least ten counts were recorded for this clonotype. The rearrangement uses TRBV30 and TRBJ1-3; D not resolved. Germline-derived CDR1 and CDR2 are GTSNPN and SVGIG (reference sequence). Trimming shortened V by 0 bases and J by 6 bases, and 9 bases separated the two germline ends. The CDR3 has 13 residues. CDR3 sequence: CAWSVGTINTIYF. As DNA, the CDR3 is TGTGCCTGGAGTGTTGGAACCATAAACACCATATATTTT.

This clonotype was seen more than once but under ten times. The gene calls are TRBV19 and TRBJ1-5; D remains ambiguous. V was pared by 3 bases and J by 4 bases, with 16 bases between. This CDR3 is 16 amino acids long. Germline V CDR1 and CDR2: LNHDA, SQIVND (reference sequence). This chain's CDR3 is CASSIRFGLPNQPQHF. Written as DNA, the CDR3 is TGTGCCAGTAGTATCAGGTTCGGCCTTCCTAATCAGCCCCAGCATTTT.